This T cell receptor beta chain is from a study of T-cell memory formation after mild COVID-19. Whole-study findings and limits: Researchers could not confirm that second-wave clones peaking on day 37 targeted SARS-CoV-2. Later expanders leaned CD4+, whereas day 15 to 85 contracting clones were balanced CD4/CD8.

TCRdb passed the 5' RACE reads through MiXCR, listing each CDR3 protein once. The table has 350,000 to 500,000 distinct CDR3 sequences, more than 20% seen once. Concerning this clonotype: Its antigen is not identified.

The sequenced material came from PBMCs or a T cell subset sorted from them (not recorded which). The source is an adult woman who had mild COVID-19 (a few samples of this study predate the infection). Cell type and time point are not known.

The CDR3, as DNA: TGTGCCAGCAGCCCCGGACGGACTAGCGGGCGTTTATCAAGCACAGATACGCAGTATTTT. Protein sequence: CASSPGRTSGRLSSTDTQYF. The rearrangement uses TRBV3-1 and TRBJ2-3, with 11 bases matching TRBD2. Germline V lookup: CDR1 LGHDT, CDR2 YNNKEL (reference sequence). This CDR3 has 20 residues. V lost 4 bases, J lost 0 bases, and 15 bases stayed unmatched.